This entry describes one T cell receptor beta chain. At one end the junction does not follow the germline gene, possibly because of a read error. TCR beta cDNA came from approximately 490 ng total RNA, primed with a constant-region primer. Libraries for TCR beta were built through three nested multiplex PCR rounds, which together made up a slightly modified ARM-PCR procedure. The two initial PCR rounds, about 9 cycles each, used TRBV1-TRBV30 forward and C-beta reverse primers. TCRdb reanalysed the multiplex PCR reads using MiXCR and keeps one entry per CDR3 protein. The sample gives about 74,000 distinct CDR3 sequences, more than 60% of which show up once; about a quarter is in the top ten. This entry belongs to a study of tumor-infiltrating lymphocytes in primary liver carcinoma. The source material, 20-30 mg of unsorted bulk tissue, was used to co-extract RNA and DNA. The CDR3 length is 14 residues. Germline V gives CDR1 SQVTM, CDR2 ANQGSEA.

This chain links TRBV29-1 with TRBJ2-1; a weak D match, TRBD2 (5 bases). The source is a man in his forties with primary liver carcinoma and hepatitis B virus infection. Source material: liver tumor tissue from sampling region 4. The subset was: tumor region T4, right-lateral pole. This chain's CDR3 is CSVDPRGAYNEQFF. DNA of the CDR3: TGTAGCGTTGATCCTAGAGGAGCCTACAATGAGCAGTTCTTC.